One T cell receptor (beta chain) is described in this entry. This clone's antigen is unknown. Nothing much larger sits one base from this clone, and base qualities are not available. These data are taken from a study of T cell responses to AZD1222 COVID-19 vaccine (dated by TCRdb to the early 2020s). Describing the broader study: TCR sequencing was performed for 230 to 250 trial participants, of whom some 200 were given two doses of AZD1222 and approximately 25 were given two doses of MenACWY control vaccine. Trial participants were enrolled into age subgroups of 18-55, 56-69 and 70-plus years, which contained approximately 150, 28 and 58 TCR-sequenced participants, respectively. Overall results and qualifications from the work: Because no day 14 peak-response samples were available, repertoires were characterized only after the peak T cell response. CD4 TCRs associated with the vaccine covered the entire spike protein, and the dominant responses were in regions 160-218 and 743-854. Participants were mostly white British and included more females than males, and it was suggested by the authors that clonal diversity may have been underestimated. After two AZD1222 doses, both the breadth and the depth of spike-specific TCRs were significantly higher than at day 0 and than in MenACWY recipients. Epitopes outside the regions mutated in the B.1.351 and B.1.1.7 variants were reportedly recognized by nearly half of the unique spike-specific TCRs. Conclusions about previously exposed vaccinees are limited, since just five or six AZD1222 recipients were seropositive for SARS-CoV-2 at baseline. The 56-69-year group was small, and its depth increase did not reach significance, likely because of low power.

The CDR3 runs 17 amino acids, cysteine and phenylalanine included. Only the CDR3 part of the read is kept: 51 bases, read in frame from the first base. Trimming removed 4 bases from V and 4 bases from J; the gene matches leave 14 bases unexplained. CDR1 and CDR2 are drawn from the germline V gene: SGHAT, FQNNGV. The meaning of the sample's time point label: about 28 days (+/-7) after the second vaccine dose. AZD1222 recipients with second doses at about 4 weeks or about 12 weeks were pooled, because spike-specific TCR depth and breadth did not differ between schedules. The vaccinee samples were drawn from two UK trials, COV001 and COV002, one of which was a single-blind randomized controlled phase 2/3 trial testing AZD1222 (ChAdOx1 nCoV-19) in healthy adults. For TCRbeta chain sequencing, PBMC samples from trial participants were taken at day 0 and at day 28 after the second dose. The CDR3 regions of human TCRbeta chains were analyzed by immunosequencing. Turning to the authors' computational methods: TCRs in the repertoires were matched against a reference library of SARS-CoV-2-specific TCRs that had been generated with the MIRA antigen-specificity platform. Breadth was defined as the fraction of unique TCRs that were SARS-CoV-2-associated. Depth was defined as the fraction of total T cells that were SARS-CoV-2-associated. Each spike-specific TCR was assigned to its reactive spike region and to a CD4 or CD8 class using the MIRA data. Log10-transformed breadth and depth values were compared by one-way ANOVA with Sidak's multiple comparisons tests. What TCRdb holds here is the immuneACCESS table cut down to in-frame rearrangements. Part of the clones is not present; checked against another copy, under half of the missing clones reflect an unresolved V gene, and the others are unexplained. Clonal size and the V and J genes are those of that table, whereas D and trimming came from the DNA. Recorded for this sample are roughly 170,000 clones; around 94% of them occurred a single time. The ten biggest clones cover around 1.5% of the sample.

The sequence is built from TRBV11-2 and TRBJ2-3; 7 junctional bases match TRBD1. Material: peripheral blood, obtained 28 days after the second AZD1222 dose. The receptor was derived from an adult who received the AZD1222 COVID-19 vaccine. The sequenced DNA is TGTGCCAGCAGCTCTAATAAAGGGGGCGTCTTGTCAGATACGCAGTATTTT. This translates into CASSSNKGGVLSDTQYF.